What follows describes a single T cell receptor beta chain. Antigen: not known. Repertoires were generated with immunoSEQ multiplex PCR, while TCRdb's copy carries only in-frame clones and drops some. The data contain around 350,000 clones, roughly nine tenths of them singletons. V was pared by 2 bases and J by 11 bases, with 12 bases of the junction left unmatched. CDR3 length: 15 amino acids. Germline V gene data show CDR1 as LGHDT and CDR2 as YNNKEL (reference sequence). The data were taken from a study of Ad26.COV2.S vaccination and SARS-CoV-2 variants. Study-wide results and limits: The placebo group had lower spike-specific TCR breadth than the vaccine recipients did.

The sample here was peripheral blood, taken after recovery from COVID-19. This receptor was obtained from a human donor who had recovered from COVID-19. V usage is TRBV3-1 (or the pseudogene TRBV3-2) and J usage is TRBJ2-4; 7 bases line up with TRBD1. DNA of the CDR3: TGTGCCAGCAGCCAAAGTGACAGGGATCTCCCGGTTCAGTACTTC. Protein product: CASSQSDRDLPVQYF.